What follows is one T cell receptor beta chain and its context. Its antigen is unknown. The record originates from a study of OX40 agonist ivuxolimab in advanced cancers. Study context: Of the participants, about 40% had some prior anti-PD-1, anti-PD-L1 or anti-CTLA-4 therapy, which was allowed. Partial responses were achieved by three patients, one with hepatocellular carcinoma and two with cutaneous melanoma. Findings of the study overall: Expanded clones were, on average, more numerous among CD8+ T cells than CD4+. Some nonresponders also had low normalized T-cell clonal expansion.

Produced via immunoSEQ multiplex PCR; TCRdb's table is partial and in-frame only. The table includes some 90,000 clones, roughly nine tenths detected once. The CDR3 length is 13 residues. Looked up from germline, CDR1 is SGHRS and CDR2 is YFSETQ. Germline trimming cut 7 bases from V and 5 bases from J; bases unmatched to any gene: 6. The sequences come from CD4+ or CD8+ T cells sorted from blood, collected in a trial of the OX40 agonist ivuxolimab. J is TRBJ1-1 and V is TRBV5-1; 9 bases map to TRBD1. This sequence was found in an adult with an advanced solid tumor such as melanoma, head and neck, liver or kidney cancer. CDR3 protein: CASEGQGGTEAFF. DNA for the CDR3: TGCGCCAGCGAGGGACAGGGAGGAACTGAAGCTTTCTTT.